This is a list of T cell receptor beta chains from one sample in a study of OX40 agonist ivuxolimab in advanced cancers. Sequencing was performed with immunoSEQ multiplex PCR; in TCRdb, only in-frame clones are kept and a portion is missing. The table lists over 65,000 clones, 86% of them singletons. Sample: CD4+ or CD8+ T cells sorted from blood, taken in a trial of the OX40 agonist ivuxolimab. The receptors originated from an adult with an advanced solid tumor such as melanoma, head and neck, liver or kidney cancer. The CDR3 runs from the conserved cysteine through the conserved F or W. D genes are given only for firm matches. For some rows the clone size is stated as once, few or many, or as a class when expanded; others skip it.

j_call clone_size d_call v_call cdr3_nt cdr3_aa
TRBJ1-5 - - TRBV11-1 TGTGCCAGCACCGAGGGGTCTAGCAATCAGCCCCAGCATTTT CASTEGSSNQPQHF
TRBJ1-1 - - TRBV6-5 TGTGCCAGCAGTACCGGGGGGGGAATCACTGAAGCTTTCTTT CASSTGGGITEAFF
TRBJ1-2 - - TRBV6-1 TGTGCCAGCAGGGGAACAGCCAACTATGGCTACACCTTC CASRGTANYGYTF
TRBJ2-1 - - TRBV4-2 TGTGCCAGCAGCCAAGAGGTAGGCAATGAGCAGTTCTTC CASSQEVGNEQFF
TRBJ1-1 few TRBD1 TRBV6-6 TGTGCCAGCAGAGACACAGGGGATGGCACTGAAGCTTTCTTT CASRDTGDGTEAFF
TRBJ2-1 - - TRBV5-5 TGTGCCAGCAGCTTTTTTCCACCCAATGAGCAGTTCTTC CASSFFPPNEQFF
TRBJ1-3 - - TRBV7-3 TGTGCCAGCAGCTTAGACCCGACGGCTGGAAACACCATATATTTT CASSLDPTAGNTIYF
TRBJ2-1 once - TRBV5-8 TGTGCCAGCAGCTCCTACAATGAGCAGTTCTTC CASSSYNEQFF
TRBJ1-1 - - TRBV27 TGTGCCAGCAGTTTATTCAGGAACACTGAAGCTTTCTTT CASSLFRNTEAFF
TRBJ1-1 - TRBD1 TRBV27 TGTGCCAGCGACAGGGGGGGATCGGACACTGAAGCTTTCTTT CASDRGGSDTEAFF
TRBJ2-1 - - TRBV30 TGTGCCTGGAGTGGTAGCGGATCCTACAATGAGCAGTTCTTC CAWSGSGSYNEQFF